What follows are 8 T cell receptor beta chains derived from one specimen sequenced in a study of T-cell reconstitution after alpha-beta-depleted transplantation in children. Researchers prepared the TCRbeta library using unique molecular identifiers, the study reports. In TCRdb, the PCR reads were re-called with MiXCR into one record per CDR3 protein. This table holds hundreds of thousands of distinct CDR3 sequences, less than 9% found once. The source was PBMCs, mostly from graft donor cells, collected 180 days after TCRalphabeta/CD19-depleted stem cell transplant. The receptor source for this set is a male patient younger than 18 who had a stem cell transplant for acute lymphoblastic leukemia, so the T cells may come from the graft donor.

This clonotype was counted only a few times. The genes are TRBV10-3 and TRBJ2-1, with D unresolved. The V gene's germline CDR1 is ENHRY and CDR2 SYGVKD. V was cut by 2 bases and J by 0 bases, with 11 bases left in between. This CDR3 is built from 16 residues. The CDR3 sequence is CAISERSSSSYNEQFF. DNA of the CDR3: TGTGCCATCAGTGAGAGAAGTTCTAGCTCCTACAATGAGCAGTTCTTC.

The chain combines TRBV7-2 with TRBJ2-7, with no clear D. Germline-derived CDR1 and CDR2 are SGHTA and FQGNSA. Between the trimmed V and J ends, which lost 6 bases and 0 bases, there was a span of 15 bases. CDR3 length equals 15 residues. The CDR3 nucleotides read TGTGCCAGCAGTATACGTCCTGGAGACTCCTACGAGCAGTACTTC. Residues: CASSIRPGDSYEQYF.

This clonotype was observed at least ten times. The chain is built from TRBV28 and TRBJ2-3, with D perhaps TRBD2 (5 bases). Germline values: CDR1 MDHEN, CDR2 SYDVKM. Between the trimmed V and J ends, which lost 2 bases and 6 bases, there was a span of 12 bases. This CDR3 contains 14 residues. The CDR3 sequence is CASSLAPRGDTQYF. The CDR3 nucleotides are TGTGCCAGCAGTTTAGCGCCTAGAGGGGATACGCAGTATTTT. The full variable domain, its missing parts supplied by reference TRBV28 and TRBJ2-3, is DVKVTQSSRYLVKRTGEKVFLECVQDMDHENMFWYRQDPGLGLRLIYFSYDVKMKEKGDIPEGYSVSREKKERFSLILESASTNQTSMYLCASSLAPRGDTQYFGPGTRLTVL.

This clonotype was observed at least ten times. V and J are TRBV28 and TRBJ1-1; 10 bases align to TRBD1. Trimming removed 2 bases from V and 11 bases from J; junction bases left unmatched: 8. From germline, CDR1 is MDHEN and CDR2 SYDVKM. The CDR3 covers 14 residues. The CDR3 sequence is CASSLGAGTGDAFF. CDR3 nucleotide sequence: TGTGCCAGCAGTTTAGGTGCCGGGACAGGGGACGCTTTCTTT.

In this sample, this clonotype turned up many times. The rearrangement links TRBV11-2 to TRBJ2-1, with 9 bases matching TRBD2. The CDR3 consists of 15 residues. With V trimmed by 3 bases and J by 7 bases, 7 bases remained unmatched. The V gene's germline CDR1 is SGHAT and CDR2 FQNNGV. In DNA form, the CDR3 reads TGTGCCAGCAGCTTGGGGCGCGGGGGGGCGAATGAGCAGTTCTTC. Translated: CASSLGRGGANEQFF.

This clonotype has ten or more counts. The rearrangement links TRBV28 to TRBJ2-2, with D perhaps being TRBD1 or TRBD2 (6 bases each). This CDR3 is 16 amino acids long. V shed 3 bases and J shed 6 bases, with 17 bases lying between them. CDR1 is MDHEN and CDR2 is SYDVKM in the germline V gene. CDR3 sequence (DNA): TGTGCCAGCAGTTTGTCGACTACAGGGAGGTCCGGGGAGCTGTTTTTT. Its translation: CASSLSTTGRSGELFF.

The rearrangement links TRBV20-1 to TRBJ2-3; no clear D gene. Germline CDR1 DFQATT, CDR2 SNEGSKA (reference sequence). V lost 7 bases to trimming and J lost 5 bases, with 10 bases between them. The CDR3 covers 11 residues. CDR3 sequence: CSGNEGDTQYF. The CDR3 DNA follows: TGCAGTGGCAACGAAGGAGATACGCAGTATTTT.

Many counts were recorded for this clonotype. This sequence joins TRBV5-1 and TRBJ2-7; the D gene could be TRBD1 or TRBD2 (5 bases each). Germline lookup yields CDR1 SGHRS and CDR2 YFSETQ. The germline V and J ends were trimmed by 4 bases and 3 bases, with 11 bases remaining between them. This CDR3 comprises 13 residues. The CDR3 bases are TGCGCCAGCAGCACCGGGACCCTCTACGAGCAGTACTTC. It codes for CASSTGTLYEQYF.